This TCR beta chain was documented in a study of cytomegalovirus exposure and HLA in healthy donors. Study-level points and caveats: TCR beta chain V- and J-gene trimming was linked, in a later analysis, to a missense variant in DCLRE1C. Within the data, a cluster of highly shared sequence variants was likely a sequencing artifact.

The CDR3 covers 13 residues. Germline loops: CDR1 MDHEN, CDR2 SYDVKM. Deletions cut 10 bases from V and 5 bases from J, with 14 bases between. PCR employed 60 Vbeta and 13 Jbeta primers. Clones were sequenced by immunoSEQ multiplex PCR, and TCRdb holds only the in-frame ones, with some missing. The sample table sets out 85,000 to 90,000 clones. Of note for this clone: Its antigen is unknown.

The chain employs TRBV28 and TRBJ1-4, with D possibly being TRBD1 (6 bases). The TCR originated in a man between 45 and 60 years old in good health and CMV-seropositive. Material for sequencing was PBMCs. The CDR3 DNA follows: TGTGCCACAGGACAGCTATTAAATGAAAAACTGTTTTTT. Protein sequence: CATGQLLNEKLFF.